This T cell receptor (beta chain) was captured in a study of blood T cells in healthy people across ages. The CDR3 is 14 amino acids. Trimming shortened V by 4 bases and J by 0 bases, and 12 bases separated the two germline ends. Germline V gives CDR1 DFQATT, CDR2 SNEGSKA (reference sequence). Study-wide results and limits: It was held that diversity estimates obtained from one million T cells represented underestimates. Using unsorted PBMCs precluded a conclusive naive versus antigen-experienced comparison.

Together with a sample-barcoded 5' primer, a J-beta primer mix was included in a second PCR lasting roughly 6 to 12 cycles. MiXCR was run by TCRdb on the 5' RACE reads, yielding one entry per CDR3 protein. The table records more than 750,000 distinct CDR3 sequences, roughly 28% of them present only once. A note on this clonotype: The target antigen is unknown.

The same data also contributed to another study, on T cells of mothers and their children.

Source material: blood. This sequence was found in a woman in her 40s in good health. This rearrangement joins TRBV20-1 to TRBJ1-1; D may be TRBD1 (5 bases). Written as DNA, the CDR3 is TGCAGTGCTATTGGTGGGGCGGTGAACACTGAAGCTTTCTTT. Its protein product is CSAIGGAVNTEAFF.